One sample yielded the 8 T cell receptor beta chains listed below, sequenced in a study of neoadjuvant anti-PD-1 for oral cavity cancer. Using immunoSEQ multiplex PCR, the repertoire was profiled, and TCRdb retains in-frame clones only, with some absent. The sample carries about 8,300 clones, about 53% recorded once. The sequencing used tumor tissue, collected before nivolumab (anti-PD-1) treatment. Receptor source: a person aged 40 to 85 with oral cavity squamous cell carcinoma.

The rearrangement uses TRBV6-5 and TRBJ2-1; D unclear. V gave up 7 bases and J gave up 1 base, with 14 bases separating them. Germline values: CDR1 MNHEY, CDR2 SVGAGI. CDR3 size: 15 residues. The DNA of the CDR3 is TGTGCCAGCAACCACCACACAAATTCCTACAATGAGCAGTTCTTC. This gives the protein CASNHHTNSYNEQFF.

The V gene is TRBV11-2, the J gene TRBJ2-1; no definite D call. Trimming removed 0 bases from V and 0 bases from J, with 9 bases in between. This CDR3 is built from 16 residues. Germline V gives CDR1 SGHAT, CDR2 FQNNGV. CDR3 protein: CASSLDPESSYNEQFF. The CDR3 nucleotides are TGTGCCAGCAGCTTAGATCCGGAAAGCTCCTACAATGAGCAGTTCTTC.

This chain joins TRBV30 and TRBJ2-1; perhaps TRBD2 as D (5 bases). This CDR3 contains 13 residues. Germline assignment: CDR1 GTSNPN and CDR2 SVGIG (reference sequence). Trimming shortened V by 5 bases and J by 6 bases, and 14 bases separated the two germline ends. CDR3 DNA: TGTGCCTGGGCATGGACTCCTGGCAATGAGCAGTTCTTC. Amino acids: CAWAWTPGNEQFF. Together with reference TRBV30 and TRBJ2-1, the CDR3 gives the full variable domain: SQTIHQWPATLVQPVGSPLSLECTVEGTSNPNLYWYRQAAGRGLQLLFYSVGIGQISSEVPQNLSASRPQDRQFILSSKKLLLSDSGFYLCAWAWTPGNEQFFGPGTRLTVL.

CDR3 region: CASSGSSNQPQHF. CDR3 coding DNA: TGTGCCAGCAGTGGCAGTAGCAATCAGCCCCAGCATTTT. This sequence joins TRBV6-6 and TRBJ1-5; no clear D. V gave up 5 bases and J gave up 0 bases, with 5 bases separating them. In germline, CDR1 is MNHNY, CDR2 SVGAGI (reference sequence). The CDR3 is 13 amino acids.

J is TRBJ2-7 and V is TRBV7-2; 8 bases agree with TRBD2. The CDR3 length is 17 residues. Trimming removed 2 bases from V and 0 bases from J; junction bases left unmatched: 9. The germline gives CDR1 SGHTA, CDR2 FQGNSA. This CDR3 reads CASSLLSSGESSYEQYF. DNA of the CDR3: TGTGCCAGCAGCTTACTGAGTAGCGGGGAAAGCTCCTACGAGCAGTACTTC.

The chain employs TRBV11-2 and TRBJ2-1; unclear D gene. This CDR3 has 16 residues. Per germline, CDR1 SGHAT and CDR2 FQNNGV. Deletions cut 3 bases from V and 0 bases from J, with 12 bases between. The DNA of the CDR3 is TGTGCCAGCAGCTTCGACGCAACGAGCTCCTACAATGAGCAGTTCTTC. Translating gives CASSFDATSSYNEQFF.

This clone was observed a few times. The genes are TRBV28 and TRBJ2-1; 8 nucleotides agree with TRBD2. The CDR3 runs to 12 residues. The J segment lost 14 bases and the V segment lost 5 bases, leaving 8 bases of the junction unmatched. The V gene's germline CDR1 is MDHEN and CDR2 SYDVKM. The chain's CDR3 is CASSLRGREEFF. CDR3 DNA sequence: TGTGCCAGCAGTCTACGGGGGCGGGAGGAGTTCTTC.

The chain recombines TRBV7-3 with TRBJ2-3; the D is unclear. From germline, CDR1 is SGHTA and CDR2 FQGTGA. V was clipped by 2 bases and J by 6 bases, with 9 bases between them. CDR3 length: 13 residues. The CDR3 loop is CASSLSFSDTQYF. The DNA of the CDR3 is TGTGCCAGCAGCTTATCCTTCTCGGATACGCAGTATTTT.